The clone carrying this T cell receptor (beta chain) has just a few counts. The target antigen is unknown. This entry belongs to a study of cytotoxic CD8 clonotypes in ibrutinib-treated CLL. General study points: Clonality rose at ibrutinib response and fell back toward baseline at progression. Clonality was higher at baseline than in age-matched healthy donors and tracked circulating CD8+ T-cell counts.

Profiled with immunoSEQ multiplex PCR; TCRdb holds only in-frame clones, not every one. This sample yields tens of thousands of clones, of which about 72% are seen a single time; about 29% belongs to the top ten. This CDR3 has 13 amino acids. The V gene lost 6 bases and the J gene lost 10 bases, with 19 bases spanning the gap. Germline V gene data show CDR1 as MNHEY and CDR2 as SMNVEV (reference sequence). Genomic DNA (approximately 2.1 micrograms) was obtained from cryopreserved PBMCs for construction of TCR beta libraries. The clonotype originates from a human donor with chronic lymphocytic leukemia. The specimen was PBMCs, collected after 24 months of ibrutinib treatment. This chain uses TRBV27 with TRBJ2-7; D tentatively reads TRBD1 or TRBD2 (5 bases each). This CDR3 reads CASSQTRDGHQYF. CDR3 sequence (DNA): TGTGCCAGCAGCCAAACCCGGGACGGCCATCAGTACTTC.